This TCR beta chain was captured in a study of shared clonotypes between healthy human individuals. For the study at large: Per donor, CD8 memory used one plate, CD8 naive used two, CD4 memory used three and CD4 naive used three.

The count of this clone is one. Losses at the gene ends were 7 bases for V and 2 bases for J; bases not matched to a gene: 5. Germline assignment: CDR1 MNHNS and CDR2 SASEGT. The CDR3 consists of 14 residues. Several immunoSEQ plates received, in even portions, the genomic DNA of each subset. The method was immunoSEQ multiplex PCR; TCRdb's version includes in-frame clones alone and lacks a portion of them. The sample lists approximately 1.5 million clones, around 98% occurring once. The sequenced sample consisted of naive CD4+ T cells sorted from blood. Specified subset: CD45RA+ positively selected. The clonotype comes from a man younger than 40 in good health. The chain has TRBV6-1 and TRBJ2-7; 10 bases align to TRBD1. CDR3 DNA: TGTGCCAGCACCCCAGGACAGGGGGCCTACGAGCAGTACTTC. Translation gives CASTPGQGAYEQYF.